The 27 T cell receptor beta chains in this list originate from one sample, sequenced in a study of cytomegalovirus exposure and HLA in healthy donors listed by TCRdb under 2017. The receptor library was made with the immunoSEQ multiplex PCR assay. The table comes from immuneACCESS by way of TCRdb, which keeps in-frame sequences with V and J called. Part of the clones is missing from these tables; in studies checked, under half for an unresolved V gene and the rest for unknown reasons. Within this sample are under 100,000 clones, with 96% of them counted one time only. In total, the top ten clones hold roughly 0.78% of the sample. The sequencing input was PBMCs. These receptor sequences come from a man aged 18 to 29 in good health and CMV-seronegative.

The chain has TRBV19 and TRBJ2-1; 13 nucleotides match TRBD2. V lost 9 bases, J lost 7 bases, and 6 bases stayed unmatched. CDR1 and CDR2 (germline): LNHDA, SQIVND (reference sequence). The CDR3 spans 14 residues. In DNA form, the CDR3 reads TGTGCCAGCTCACTAGCGGGAGGGCCTAATGAGCAGTTCTTC. Protein product: CASSLAGGPNEQFF.

The sample holds one count of this clone. The chain employs TRBV5-1 and TRBJ1-2; D is unresolved. This CDR3 has 15 amino acids. Trimming removed 0 bases at V and 7 bases at J, with 16 bases between. The germline gives CDR1 SGHRS, CDR2 YFSETQ. The CDR3 DNA reads TGCGCCAGCAGCTTGGTTGCGGGAGTAAATGGTGGCTACACCTTC. It yields the protein CASSLVAGVNGGYTF.

J is TRBJ2-1 and V is TRBV29-1, with D possibly matching TRBD2 (6 bases). Between the trimmed V and J ends, which lost 4 bases and 10 bases, there was a span of 20 bases. The CDR3 length is 14 residues. CDR1 SQVTM and CDR2 ANQGSEA come from the germline V gene. CDR3 region: CSVVSGTRTQEQFF. DNA for the CDR3: TGCAGCGTTGTTAGCGGAACGAGGACCCAGGAGCAGTTCTTC.

V usage is TRBV5-1 and J usage is TRBJ1-1; 8 bases fit TRBD1. CDR3 length: 14 residues. In germline, CDR1 is SGHRS, CDR2 YFSETQ. The J segment lost 6 bases and the V segment lost 4 bases, leaving 8 bases of the junction unmatched. CDR3 sequence: CASSLGQGAPEAFF. The CDR3 DNA reads TGCGCCAGCAGCCTAGGACAGGGAGCTCCTGAAGCTTTCTTT. The complete variable domain, with remaining parts taken from reference TRBV5-1 and TRBJ1-1, reads KAGVTQTPRYLIKTRGQQVTLSCSPISGHRSVSWYQQTPGQGLQFLFEYFSETQRNKGNFPGRFSGRQFSNSRSEMNVSTLELGDSALYLCASSLGQGAPEAFFGQGTRLTVV.

The rearrangement joins TRBV11-2 to TRBJ1-4; D not resolved. The V end was cut by 4 bases, the J end by 8 bases, with 17 bases between. The CDR3 covers 15 residues. The germline gives CDR1 SGHAT, CDR2 FQNNGV. The CDR3 region is CASSSRTGVGEKLFF. The CDR3 region has the DNA TGTGCCAGCAGCTCACGGACTGGGGTCGGGGAAAAACTGTTTTTT.

This clone was observed a single time. The genes are TRBV27 and TRBJ2-7, with 10 bases aligning to TRBD1. The V gene's germline CDR1 is MNHEY and CDR2 SMNVEV (reference sequence). V lost 5 bases and J lost 2; bases outside the gene matches: 3. This CDR3 spans 14 amino acids. CDR3 loop: CASSVTGGPYEQYF. The CDR3 DNA follows: TGTGCCAGCAGTGTGACAGGGGGCCCCTACGAGCAGTACTTC.

The J gene is TRBJ1-2, the V gene TRBV5-6; D not certain. Germline values: CDR1 SGHDT, CDR2 YYEEEE. V lost 4 bases to trimming and J lost 8 bases, with 9 bases between them. The CDR3 spans 11 residues. CDR3 in DNA: TGTGCCAGCAGCCTTACGGGGGGCTACACCTTC. Its translation: CASSLTGGYTF.

The V and J genes are TRBV25-1 and TRBJ2-7; 7 nucleotides line up with TRBD2. From germline, CDR1 is MGHDK and CDR2 SYGVNS. This CDR3 contains 13 residues. V trimming: 9 bases; J trimming: 1 base; junction bases outside the gene matches: 6. In DNA, the CDR3 is TGTGCCAGAAAAGCGGGGTATTCCTACGAGCAGTACGTC. This translates into CARKAGYSYEQYV.

The chain recombines TRBV28 with TRBJ1-2; D uncertain. Germline values: CDR1 MDHEN, CDR2 SYDVKM. V dropped 3 bases and J dropped 7 bases, with 12 bases sitting between them. This CDR3 comprises 13 residues. Written as DNA, the CDR3 is TGTGCCAGCAGTTTCGAGGGTCTTGGTGGCTACACCTTC. Translated, it gives CASSFEGLGGYTF.

V and J are TRBV7-9 and TRBJ1-1; D perhaps matches TRBD1 (5 bases). CDR3 length equals 13 residues. Germline-derived CDR1 and CDR2 are SEHNR and FQNEAQ (reference sequence). V was shortened by 7 bases and J by 6 bases, with 15 bases between the two germline ends. The CDR3 DNA sequence: TGTGCCAGCACCCTAGGAACAGGCGCTGAAGCTTTCTTT. Translation gives CASTLGTGAEAFF.

The chain recombines TRBV30 with TRBJ2-1; D is unresolved. This CDR3 has 13 residues. CDR1 GTSNPN and CDR2 SVGIG come from the germline V gene (reference sequence). Trimming took off 8 bases at V and 0 bases at J, with 11 bases between the two ends. In nucleotides, the CDR3 is TGTGCCGGAGTGTCGAGCTCCTACAATGAGCAGTTCTTC. Protein product: CAGVSSSYNEQFF.

This chain joins TRBV19 and TRBJ1-1; D is possibly TRBD1 (5 bases). The CDR3 extends over 15 amino acids. CDR1 and CDR2 from the germline V gene are LNHDA and SQIVND (reference sequence). Between the trimmed V and J ends, which lost 3 bases and 0 bases, there was a span of 11 bases. In DNA, the CDR3 is TGTGCCAGTAGTATGAACCGGGGGATGAACACTGAAGCTTTCTTT. Its protein product is CASSMNRGMNTEAFF.

This clone was counted between two and nine times. Here the CDR3 reads CASSPDGGGRNIQYF. As DNA, the CDR3 is TGTGCCAGTAGTCCCGACGGGGGGGGTAGAAACATTCAGTACTTC. V and J are TRBV19 and TRBJ2-4, with 8 bases matching TRBD2. This CDR3 has 15 amino acids. Germline values: CDR1 LNHDA, CDR2 SQIVND (reference sequence). V gave up 5 bases and J gave up 6 bases; unmatched junction bases: 9.

The V and J genes are TRBV2 and TRBJ2-3, with 9 bases aligning to TRBD2. This CDR3 contains 12 residues. Germline trimming cut 7 bases from V and 10 bases from J; bases unmatched to any gene: 6. Germline CDR1 reads SNHLY; CDR2 reads FYNNEI. CDR3 bases: TGTGCCAGCAAACCAGCGGGGGGTGCGCAGTATTTT. This sequence encodes CASKPAGGAQYF.

The chain combines TRBV7-9 with TRBJ2-1, with a tentative D call TRBD2 (6 bases). CDR3 size: 14 residues. Between the trimmed V and J ends, which lost 5 bases and 8 bases, there was a span of 16 bases. In germline, CDR1 is SEHNR, CDR2 FQNEAQ (reference sequence). The chain's CDR3 is CASSQRDLWDEQFF. DNA for the CDR3: TGTGCCAGCAGCCAACGGGACTTGTGGGATGAGCAGTTCTTC.

The V gene is TRBV27, the J gene TRBJ1-2; D is perhaps TRBD1 (6 bases). V lost 7 bases and J lost 4, with 10 bases in between. CDR1 and CDR2 (germline): MNHEY, SMNVEV (reference sequence). This CDR3 spans 12 amino acids. CDR3: CASKGGPYGYTF. The CDR3 DNA is TGTGCCAGCAAAGGGGGTCCCTATGGCTACACCTTC.

V is TRBV10-3 and J is TRBJ2-3, with a possible D match to TRBD2 (6 bases). The CDR3 spans 15 residues. Per germline, CDR1 ENHRY and CDR2 SYGVKD. With 0 bases removed from V and 0 bases from J, the gap between germline ends came to 7 bases. CDR3 in DNA: TGTGCCATCAGTGAGTCAAGCGGGAGCACAGATACGCAGTATTTT. Translated, it gives CAISESSGSTDTQYF.

This clone showed up just a few times. The V and J genes are TRBV5-1 and TRBJ2-3; no reliable D call. The CDR3 covers 15 residues. Germline CDR1 SGHRS, CDR2 YFSETQ. The germline V and J ends were trimmed by 0 bases and 5 bases, with 13 bases remaining between them. The CDR3 region is CASSLVVRRIDTQYF. In DNA form, the CDR3 reads TGCGCCAGCAGCTTGGTCGTCAGGCGAATAGATACGCAGTATTTT.

This sequence joins TRBV4-1 and TRBJ2-1; 7 nucleotides line up with TRBD2. The germline V gene has CDR1 MGHRA and CDR2 YSYEKL. The CDR3 loop spans 15 amino acids. The V gene end was trimmed by 4 bases and the J gene end by 5 bases; junction bases not matched to a gene: 8. CDR3 nucleotide sequence: TGCGCCAGCAGCCGTGGGCTAGCGGCGAACAATGAGCAGTTCTTC. Its translation is CASSRGLAANNEQFF.

The chain links TRBV19 to TRBJ2-3, with no clear D. V gave up 7 bases and J gave up 7 bases, with 9 bases separating them. The CDR3 runs 11 residues. Germline assignment: CDR1 LNHDA and CDR2 SQIVND (reference sequence). CDR3 sequence: CASKREHTQYF. The CDR3 nucleotides read TGTGCCAGTAAAAGAGAGCATACGCAGTATTTT.

The chain is built from TRBV11-3 and TRBJ1-1, with D perhaps matching TRBD1 (5 bases). Trimming took off 2 bases at V and 0 bases at J, with 7 bases between the two ends. The germline V gene has CDR1 SGHNT and CDR2 YENEEA. CDR3 length: 14 amino acids. The CDR3 loop is CASSLQDMNTEAFF. The CDR3 DNA reads as TGTGCCAGCAGCTTACAGGACATGAACACTGAAGCTTTCTTT.

The V gene is TRBV7-3, the J gene TRBJ2-6; TRBD1 aligns across 9 bases. CDR1 and CDR2 (germline): SGHTA, FQGTGA. CDR3 length: 19 residues. V dropped 1 base and J dropped 0; count of bases not matched to a gene: 7. The CDR3 loop is CASSLMPGQGISGANVLTF. The CDR3 region has the DNA TGTGCCAGCAGCTTAATGCCGGGACAGGGTATCTCTGGGGCCAACGTCCTGACTTTC.

The chain links TRBV25-1 to TRBJ1-6, with 9 positions matching TRBD1. This CDR3 has 14 amino acids. Per the germline V gene, CDR1 is MGHDK and CDR2 is SYGVNS. V lost 6 bases, J lost 8 bases, and 5 bases stayed unmatched. CDR3 in DNA: TGTGCCAGCAGCCCAACAGGGGGCGATTCACCCCTCCACTTT. It specifies CASSPTGGDSPLHF.

The chain couples TRBV6-6 to TRBJ2-5; TRBD2 agrees at 12 bases. The CDR3 runs 16 residues. After removal of 6 bases from V and 10 bases from J, the junction contained 15 bases not matched to a gene. CDR1 and CDR2 from the germline V gene are MNHNY and SVGAGI (reference sequence). The CDR3 nucleotides are TGTGCCAGCAGCTCAACCGGGCTAGCGGGAGGGGGGGTCCAGTACTTC. Its protein product is CASSSTGLAGGGVQYF.

The count of this clone is one. The chain joins TRBV15 to TRBJ2-3; 12 bases are shared with TRBD1. The CDR3 runs to 16 residues. J lost 6 bases, V lost 8 bases, and 12 bases had no gene match. Germline loops: CDR1 LNHNV, CDR2 YYDKDF (reference sequence). The CDR3 loop reads CATSSTGTGGWDTQYF. CDR3 nucleotides: TGTGCCACCTCTTCAACCGGGACAGGGGGCTGGGATACGCAGTATTTT.

This chain connects TRBV9 to TRBJ2-7; 7 bases fit TRBD2. CDR3 size: 19 residues. V lost 4 bases and J lost 5; bases outside the gene matches: 24. The V gene's germline CDR1 is SGDLS and CDR2 YYNGEE. The CDR3 spells CASSPGGASGMPREDEQYF. The DNA of the CDR3 is TGTGCCAGCAGCCCCGGCGGGGCTAGCGGAATGCCAAGGGAGGACGAGCAGTACTTC.

The chain couples TRBV18 to TRBJ2-4; D call uncertain. Germline-derived CDR1 and CDR2 are KGHSH and LQKENI. CDR3 size: 17 residues. V was pared by 0 bases and J by 0 bases, with 12 bases between. The CDR3 DNA sequence: TGTGCCAGCTCACCACCAGCGCCCACCCAAGCCAAAAACATTCAGTACTTC. Translated, it gives CASSPPAPTQAKNIQYF.